The 17 T cell receptor beta chains in this list originate from one sample, sequenced in a study of blood T cells in healthy people across ages. Then a second PCR, running roughly 7 to 11 cycles, was carried out with a sample-barcoded 5' primer and a J-beta primer mix. MiXCR was run by TCRdb on the 5' RACE reads, yielding one entry per CDR3 protein. The sample lists roughly 570,000 distinct CDR3 sequences; 27% were seen once. Sequencing input: blood. These receptors were obtained from a woman aged 70-85 years in good health.

As for this clonotype: The junction does not match germline at one end; this may be a read error. V gene TRBV7-3 combines with J gene TRBJ2-2; D not certain. This CDR3 has 15 residues. Germline CDR1 is SGHTA and CDR2 is FQGTGA. CDR3 region: CASSPTIHSPGELFF. The CDR3 coding sequence is TGTGCCAGCAGCCCGACGATTCACAGCCCCGGAGAGCTGTTTTTT.

This clonotype was counted only a few times. One base away lies a much larger clone, so this may be a sequencing read error. The rearrangement joins TRBV19 to TRBJ2-1; possibly TRBD2 for D (5 bases). The CDR3 covers 13 residues. CDR1 LNHDA and CDR2 SQIVND come from the germline V gene (reference sequence). CDR3 amino acids: CVTTRSLSAPRFF. The DNA of the CDR3 is TGTGTCACCACTAGGTCCCTCAGCGCGCCCCGGTTCTTC.

This clonotype appeared a few times. The genes are TRBV9 and TRBJ2-2, with 13 bases that match TRBD2. This CDR3 contains 18 residues. J gave up 1 base and V 0 bases, and 3 bases lay outside the gene matches. Germline-derived CDR1 and CDR2 are SGDLS and YYNGEE. CDR3 DNA sequence: TGTGCCAGCAGCGTAGCACTAGCGGGGGGGCTGAACACCGGGGAGCTGTTTTTT. It yields the protein CASSVALAGGLNTGELFF.

On this clonotype itself: Mismatch with germline at one junction end may stem from a read error. V and J are TRBV20-1 and TRBJ1-2; D gene uncertain. CDR1 and CDR2 from the germline V gene are DFQATT and SNEGSKA (reference sequence). This CDR3 is built from 13 residues. This chain's CDR3 is CSATNTALDGHTF. The CDR3 DNA reads as TGCAGTGCTACCAATACGGCGTTAGATGGCCACACCTTC.

This clonotype appeared a few times. The CDR3 region is CSARAHEGADTQYF. The CDR3 DNA reads as TGCAGTGCTAGAGCCCATGAGGGCGCAGATACGCAGTATTTT. The chain joins TRBV20-1 to TRBJ2-3; possible D gene TRBD2, 5 bases. The CDR3 has 14 amino acids. CDR1 and CDR2 from the germline V gene are DFQATT and SNEGSKA (reference sequence). V gave up 1 base and J gave up 4 bases, with 12 bases separating them.

This clonotype was seen only a few times. The junction departs from germline at one end; a sequencing error may be responsible. The chain links TRBV7-2 to TRBJ2-1, with 7 bases lining up with TRBD2. Germline V CDR1 and CDR2: SGHTA, FQGNSA. The CDR3 has 17 residues. CDR3 region: CASSLAAAGGFYNEQFF. The CDR3, as DNA: TGTGCCAGCAGTTTAGCGGCGGCCGGGGGGTTTTACAATGAGCAGTTCTTC.

This clonotype was detected only a few times. The chain joins TRBV6-2 or TRBV6-3 to TRBJ1-5; possibly TRBD1 for D (6 bases). The CDR3 extends over 15 amino acids. Germline CDR1 and CDR2: MNHEY and SVGEGT. V was cut by 4 bases and J by 3 bases, with 13 bases left in between. CDR3 nucleotides: TGTGCCAGCAGTTCCCCGACAGGCCCCAATCAGCCCCAGCATTTT. Translating gives CASSSPTGPNQPQHF.

This clonotype was seen more than once but under ten times. This chain uses TRBV18 with TRBJ2-3, with TRBD2 matching over 14 bases. The CDR3 has 16 amino acids. The germline V gene has CDR1 KGHSH and CDR2 LQKENI. The V segment lost 5 bases and the J segment 1 base; nucleotides outside the gene matches: 2. The CDR3: CASSTGLAGGTDTQYF. The CDR3 nucleotides read TGTGCCAGCTCAACGGGACTAGCGGGGGGCACAGATACGCAGTATTTT.

A few counts support this clonotype. V and J are TRBV18 and TRBJ1-1; perhaps TRBD1 as D (5 bases). Trimming took off 4 bases at V and 0 bases at J, with 15 bases between the two ends. This CDR3 spans 16 amino acids. Looked up from germline, CDR1 is KGHSH and CDR2 is LQKENI. The CDR3 region is CASSQGPPTLNTEAFF. CDR3 nucleotide sequence: TGTGCCAGCTCACAGGGGCCCCCCACGCTGAACACTGAAGCTTTCTTT.

The rearrangement links TRBV5-6 to TRBJ2-5, with 7 nucleotides matching TRBD1. The J call may be in error: the DNA end matches TRBJ2-7 better. The CDR3 runs to 14 residues. Germline V gene lookup returns CDR1 SGHDT and CDR2 YYEEEE. The CDR3 DNA reads as TGTGCCAGCAGCTTGAGGGGGCCGGTGGGCGAGCAGTACTTC. This sequence encodes CASSLRGPVGEQYF.

With regard to this clonotype: At one of its ends the junction is not consistent with the germline gene, which may arise from a read error. This chain connects TRBV18 to TRBJ1-2, with 8 bases identical to TRBD1. The CDR3 is 16 amino acids. Looked up from germline, CDR1 is KGHSH and CDR2 is LQKENI. The CDR3 coding sequence is TGTGCCAGCACACCACCGAGTAGACAGGGGAACTATGGCTACACCTTC. Translating it yields CASTPPSRQGNYGYTF.

CDR3 amino acids: CSAYSGAQGLRYGYTF. CDR3 DNA: TGCAGTGCCTACTCCGGTGCCCAGGGGCTTCGGTATGGCTACACCTTC. The V and J genes are TRBV20-1 and TRBJ1-2; weak D call: TRBD1 (6 bases). The CDR3 extends over 16 amino acids. CDR1 and CDR2 from the germline V gene are DFQATT and SNEGSKA (reference sequence). V was trimmed by 6 bases and J by 5 bases, leaving 25 bases between them.

This clonotype came up a few times. The V and J genes are TRBV12-3 or TRBV12-4 and TRBJ1-3, with no clear D. The CDR3 sequence is 12 residues long. Trimming cost V 8 bases and J 1 base, with 6 bases left between them. The CDR3 region has the DNA TGTGCCAGCGCGGCTTCTGGAAACACCATATATTTT. Amino acid sequence: CASAASGNTIYF.

This clonotype was found a few times. This chain links TRBV29-1 with TRBJ1-1, with 9 positions matching TRBD1. The ends lost 7 bases at V and 2 bases at J; junction bases unmatched: 11. Germline V gene data show CDR1 as SQVTM and CDR2 as ANQGSEA. The CDR3 is 15 residues long. CDR3 amino acids: CSARDRVGGNTEAFF. The CDR3 nucleotides are TGCAGCGCCCGGGACAGGGTTGGAGGAAACACTGAAGCTTTCTTT.

V usage is TRBV7-3 and J usage is TRBJ1-6; D not resolved. V was trimmed by 0 bases and J by 3 bases, leaving 6 bases between them. The CDR3 length is 15 residues. Germline CDR1 SGHTA, CDR2 FQGTGA. CDR3 nucleotide sequence: TGTGCCAGCAGCTTAACCGGGTTCTATAATTCACCCCTCCACTTT. As protein: CASSLTGFYNSPLHF. Full variable domain (rest looked up from reference TRBV7-3 and TRBJ1-6): GAGVSQTPSNKVTEKGKYVELRCDPISGHTALYWYRQSLGQGPEFLIYFQGTGAADDSGLPNDRFFAVRPEGSVSTLKIQRTERGDSAVYLCASSLTGFYNSPLHFGNGTRLTVT.

Turning to this clonotype: One junction end disagrees with the germline gene, perhaps due to a read error. The chain joins TRBV6-5 to TRBJ1-2; D is unresolved. This CDR3 comprises 15 residues. Germline CDR1 MNHEY, CDR2 SVGAGI. CDR3 region: CANSYDVSRGYGYTF. In DNA, the CDR3 is TGTGCCAACAGTTACGACGTCTCACGGGGCTATGGCTACACCTTC.

Concerning this clonotype itself: Germline and junction disagree at one end, which may indicate a read error. This chain joins TRBV5-1 and TRBJ1-4; D is unclear. The germline V gene encodes CDR1 SGHRS and CDR2 YFSETQ. The CDR3 consists of 15 residues. The CDR3 is CAGSPNSYHEEKLFF. DNA of the CDR3: TGCGCCGGCAGCCCGAACAGCTACCATGAGGAAAAACTGTTTTTT.